The rows below give T cell receptor beta chains drawn from one sample of a study of metastatic and nonmetastatic thyroid tumors. TCRdb re-clonotyped the PCR reads via MiXCR. The sample comprises approximately 20,000 clones, approximately 30% of which are singletons, and approximately 22% rests with the top ten. Sequencing input: adjacent normal tissue. The receptors shown here come from a female donor with papillary thyroid cancer or a benign thyroid nodule (not recorded which). Some clones in this sample may be carry-over from other donors' samples. CDR3s include the opening cysteine and the closing phenylalanine or tryptophan. Fields, in order: J gene, D gene, V gene, CDR3 protein. D genes are given only for firm matches.

TRBJ2-2 . TRBV19 CASSSGQYTGELFF
TRBJ1-2 . TRBV12-3/TRBV12-4 CASSLAMAGRGYTF
TRBJ2-1 . TRBV9 CASSVAWDPFYNEQFF
TRBJ2-3 . TRBV7-3 CASSLGARGGTDTQYF
TRBJ1-4 . TRBV18 CASSPPVDSVGEKLFF
TRBJ1-2 TRBD1 TRBV19 CASSWTGDEYGYTF
TRBJ2-1 TRBD2 TRBV6-1 CASSGLAGDYNEQFF
TRBJ2-2 . TRBV12-3/TRBV12-4 CASSLLQGSGELFF
TRBJ1-6 . TRBV6-1 CASGPGLTSPLHF
TRBJ1-2 TRBD1 TRBV12-3/TRBV12-4 CASSLAGGGYTF
TRBJ2-3 TRBD2 TRBV20-1 CSARGGLAGSTDTQYF
TRBJ1-1 . TRBV10-2 CASSEQILNTEAFF
TRBJ2-1 . TRBV7-8 CASSLAMGGNEQFF
TRBJ2-3 TRBD2 TRBV20-1 CSARGVAGEGDTQYF
TRBJ2-1 TRBD2 TRBV20-1 CSANPGLAGWEEQFF
TRBJ1-2 . TRBV28 CASSLLAGYTF
TRBJ2-3 TRBD1 TRBV6-2/TRBV6-3 CASSNRGQGDTQYF
TRBJ2-2 . TRBV28 CASGKENTGELFF
TRBJ1-1 . TRBV25-1 CASSRAERPFEAFF
TRBJ2-7 TRBD1 TRBV27 CASSLNRGHEQYF
TRBJ2-1 . TRBV6-2/TRBV6-3 CASLDGYNEQFF
TRBJ1-6 . TRBV19 CARKAGGTRSPLHF
TRBJ2-1 . TRBV27 CATRPLMVLNEQFF
TRBJ1-6 . TRBV6-2/TRBV6-3 CASGYLGVSPLHF
TRBJ2-6 TRBD1 TRBV6-1 CASSEDRGTGANVLTF
TRBJ2-7 TRBD2 TRBV6-5 CASSPRTSGRMSSYEQYF
TRBJ2-2 . TRBV5-4 CASSFLNTGELFF
TRBJ2-1 . TRBV11-3 CASSLPGSHPFF
TRBJ2-3 TRBD2 TRBV10-3 CAISGAGVSDTQYF
TRBJ2-7 . TRBV5-1 CASSPEVEAYEQYF
TRBJ2-7 TRBD1 TRBV6-1 CASSERCDRAGQYF
TRBJ1-1 TRBD1 TRBV7-2 CASSRDSIEAFF
TRBJ1-2 . TRBV6-1 CASSLTGSANYGYTF
TRBJ2-3 . TRBV18 CASSPRQGGTDTQYF
TRBJ1-6 . TRBV6-2/TRBV6-3 CASSYNSNSPLHF
. TRBD1 TRBV27 CASSDPGGVGNEQFF
TRBJ1-2 . TRBV20-1 CSAQTSSEGNYGYTF
TRBJ1-1 . TRBV6-1 CASSKTDTNTEAFF
TRBJ2-7 . TRBV7-2 CASSLTGMGDAQYF
TRBJ1-2 TRBD1 TRBV6-5 CASSSRDRGYGYTF
TRBJ1-5 . TRBV4-1 CASSQEDSGQPQHF
TRBJ1-2 TRBD1 TRBV7-2 CASSLADRGRLSIGYTF
TRBJ2-2 . TRBV2 CASKEQENTGELFF
TRBJ2-7 TRBD2 TRBV6-1 CASSEGTSGSYEQYF
TRBJ2-7 . TRBV7-3 CASSLPSSGESYEQYF
TRBJ2-1 TRBD2 TRBV20-1 CSAPSSGEALAEQFF
TRBJ2-5 . TRBV3-1 CASSLSPQETQYF
TRBJ1-1 TRBD1 TRBV27 CASSFAGGQGARAEAFF
TRBJ1-4 TRBD1 TRBV7-7 CASSPGTGNEKLFF
TRBJ1-6 . TRBV11-1 CASSLALASDGNSPLHF
TRBJ2-7 TRBD2 TRBV7-2 CASSWGAGSYEQYF
TRBJ1-4 . TRBV10-3 CAISGDQTGEKLFF